The entry below describes one T cell receptor beta chain. Trimming left V 6 bases short and J 6 bases short, with 11 bases between. Germline V CDR1 and CDR2: DFQATT, SNEGSKA (reference sequence). This CDR3 is built from 11 residues. The sample comes from a study of T cell changes during pregnancy in multiple sclerosis. Sequenced by immunoSEQ multiplex PCR; TCRdb stores in-frame clones only, minus some. The table records roughly 40,000 clones, 91% of them present only once. The genes are TRBV20-1 and TRBJ1-2; D not resolved. The source was CD4+ T cells from peripheral blood mononuclear cells, collected before pregnancy. This TCR was sampled from a female donor with multiple sclerosis, enrolled in a pregnancy study. The CDR3 is CSAHYIDGYTF. The DNA for the CDR3 is TGCAGTGCACACTACATTGATGGCTACACCTTC.